These T cell receptor beta chains were read from a single sample in a study of T-cell reconstitution after alpha-beta-depleted transplantation in children. TCRdb passed the PCR reads through MiXCR, listing each CDR3 protein once. The table lists tens of thousands of distinct CDR3 sequences, around 7.9% of them singletons. Sequenced here: PBMCs from the stem cell graft donor, sampled from the stem cell graft. The source of these receptors is a human donor who donated a stem cell graft to a child with acute lymphoblastic leukemia. Both conserved end residues are part of each CDR3. D genes are given only for firm matches. Not all rows give a size; the values are once, few, many and, for expanded clones, a class.

D gene | J gene | V gene | clone size | CDR3 protein | CDR3 DNA
TRBD1 | TRBJ1-1 | TRBV5-5 | NA | CASSWDRVASTEAFF | TGTGCCAGCAGCTGGGACAGGGTAGCGAGCACTGAAGCTTTCTTT
TRBD1 | TRBJ2-3 | TRBV6-5 | many | CASSSGQGKTNTQYF | TGTGCCAGCAGTTCCGGACAGGGGAAGACAAATACGCAGTATTTT
TRBD2 | TRBJ2-7 | TRBV5-1 | NA | CASSPGGRTSGNSYEQYF | TGCGCCAGCAGCCCGGGTGGAAGGACTAGCGGGAACTCCTACGAGCAGTACTTC
NA | TRBJ2-1 | TRBV7-9 | many | CASSLGGLWNEQFF | TGTGCCAGCAGCTTGGGCGGGCTCTGGAATGAGCAGTTCTTC
TRBD2 | TRBJ2-1 | TRBV7-2 | many | CASSPARLGLAGNEQFF | TGTGCCAGCAGCCCAGCCCGACTGGGACTAGCGGGGAATGAGCAGTTCTTC
NA | TRBJ2-7 | TRBV4-3 | many | CASSQGTAAYEQYF | TGCGCCAGCAGCCAAGGGACGGCGGCGTACGAGCAGTACTTC
NA | TRBJ2-5 | TRBV4-2 | NA | CASSPRLGQETQYF | TGTGCCAGCAGCCCTAGGCTCGGACAAGAGACCCAGTACTTC
NA | TRBJ2-7 | TRBV20-1 | many | CSASKDSTYEQYF | TGCAGTGCTAGTAAGGACAGTACCTACGAGCAGTACTTC
NA | TRBJ1-1 | TRBV2 | few | CASSDPGTEAFF | TGTGCCAGCAGTGACCCGGGCACTGAAGCTTTCTTT
NA | TRBJ2-2 | TRBV2 | many | CASSDGDHGNAGELFF | TGTGCCAGCAGTGACGGGGACCACGGTAACGCCGGGGAGCTGTTTTTT